The rows below give T cell receptor beta chains drawn from one sample of a study of glioma-infiltrating T cells. One entry per CDR3 protein, called by TCRdb with MiXCR from the multiplex PCR reads. The table lists some 190,000 distinct CDR3 sequences, 32% of them singletons. Source material: glioma tissue, nonneoplastic brain tissue, or PBMCs (not recorded which). The source of these receptors is a human donor with low-grade glioma or glioblastoma, undergoing nonglioma brain surgery, or in good health (not recorded which). Both conserved end residues are part of each CDR3. Fields, in order: CDR3 length, J gene, D gene, V gene, clone size, CDR3 DNA, CDR3 protein. D genes are given only for firm matches. Rows give clone size only sometimes, using once, few, many, or a class for an expanded clone.

cdr3_length: 14
j_call: TRBJ1-1
d_call: TRBD1
v_call: TRBV5-1
clone_size: many
cdr3_nt: TGCGCCAGCGGGGAGGAAGGGGGCTTCACTGAAGCTTTCTTT
cdr3_aa: CASGEEGGFTEAFF

cdr3_length: 16
j_call: TRBJ2-5
d_call: TRBD2
v_call: TRBV6-2/TRBV6-3
clone_size: many
cdr3_nt: TGTGCCAGCAGTGGTACTAGCGGGGGCCCCCAAGAGACCCAGTACTTC
cdr3_aa: CASSGTSGGPQETQYF

cdr3_length: 14
j_call: TRBJ2-1
d_call: -
v_call: TRBV20-1
clone_size: many
cdr3_nt: TGCAGTGCTATTCACCGGGACGGTTACAATGAGCAGTTCTTC
cdr3_aa: CSAIHRDGYNEQFF

cdr3_length: 17
j_call: TRBJ2-5
d_call: TRBD2
v_call: TRBV12-3/TRBV12-4
clone_size: many
cdr3_nt: TGTGCCAGCAGTTCTGTTCTAGGGACTAGCGGTTCTTGGACCCAGTACTTC
cdr3_aa: CASSSVLGTSGSWTQYF

cdr3_length: 13
j_call: TRBJ1-2
d_call: -
v_call: TRBV29-1
clone_size: -
cdr3_nt: TGCAGCGTTGACCCTGAAGAAAACTATGGCTACACCTTC
cdr3_aa: CSVDPEENYGYTF

cdr3_length: 14
j_call: TRBJ2-1
d_call: TRBD2
v_call: TRBV25-1
clone_size: many
cdr3_nt: TGTGCCAGCAGGCCGGGACTAGCTTACAATGAGCAGTTCTTC
cdr3_aa: CASRPGLAYNEQFF

cdr3_length: 14
j_call: TRBJ1-1
d_call: -
v_call: TRBV13
clone_size: many
cdr3_nt: TGTGCCAGCAGCTTAGTGTCGGCGAACACTGAAGCTTTCTTT
cdr3_aa: CASSLVSANTEAFF

cdr3_length: 14
j_call: TRBJ1-2
d_call: TRBD1
v_call: TRBV4-2
clone_size: -
cdr3_nt: TGTGCCAGCAGCCCAGGGACAGGGAGGGATGGCTACAACTTC
cdr3_aa: CASSPGTGRDGYNF

cdr3_length: 14
j_call: TRBJ1-2
d_call: -
v_call: TRBV5-1
clone_size: -
cdr3_nt: TGCGCCAGCAGCGTTGAGGGACGGAACTATGGCTACACCTTC
cdr3_aa: CASSVEGRNYGYTF

cdr3_length: 14
j_call: TRBJ2-7
d_call: -
v_call: TRBV28
clone_size: many
cdr3_nt: TGTGCCAGCAGTTTAGTGCAGGCATCCTACGAGCAGTACTTC
cdr3_aa: CASSLVQASYEQYF

cdr3_length: 17
j_call: TRBJ2-7
d_call: TRBD2
v_call: TRBV4-1
clone_size: -
cdr3_nt: TGCGCCAGCAGCCATAGTCTTAGCGGGAGGGTATCCTACGAGCAGTACTTC
cdr3_aa: CASSHSLSGRVSYEQYF

cdr3_length: 17
j_call: TRBJ2-1
d_call: TRBD1
v_call: TRBV4-1
clone_size: many
cdr3_nt: TGCGCCAGCAGCCAATTGGTCAGGGGGCCGATTGGCAATGAGCAGTTCTTC
cdr3_aa: CASSQLVRGPIGNEQFF

cdr3_length: 11
j_call: TRBJ2-3
d_call: -
v_call: TRBV29-1
clone_size: -
cdr3_nt: TGCAGCGTTGAGGGGCTAGATCCGCAGTATTTT
cdr3_aa: CSVEGLDPQYF

cdr3_length: 16
j_call: TRBJ2-7
d_call: -
v_call: TRBV4-2
clone_size: once
cdr3_nt: TGTGCCAGCAGCCAAGAGATGGGTAGCTCCTACAACGAGCAGTACTTC
cdr3_aa: CASSQEMGSSYNEQYF

cdr3_length: 13
j_call: TRBJ2-1
d_call: TRBD2
v_call: TRBV10-3
clone_size: -
cdr3_nt: TGTGCCAGTACTAGCGGGAGAGGCGATGAGCAGTTCTTC
cdr3_aa: CASTSGRGDEQFF

cdr3_length: 17
j_call: TRBJ1-3
d_call: -
v_call: TRBV14
clone_size: -
cdr3_nt: TGTGCCAGCAGCCAAGATTGGGGCCCTTCGCCTGGAAACACCATATATTTT
cdr3_aa: CASSQDWGPSPGNTIYF

cdr3_length: 14
j_call: TRBJ2-3
d_call: TRBD1
v_call: TRBV2
clone_size: many
cdr3_nt: TGTGCCAGCACGTGGGACAGCCGCACAGATACGCAGTATTTT
cdr3_aa: CASTWDSRTDTQYF

cdr3_length: 19
j_call: TRBJ2-1
d_call: TRBD2
v_call: TRBV4-3
clone_size: -
cdr3_nt: TGCGCCAGCAGCCAACGTAGCGGGAGGGCCGTAATCCCCTACAATGAGCAGTTCTTC
cdr3_aa: CASSQRSGRAVIPYNEQFF

cdr3_length: 16
j_call: TRBJ2-3
d_call: TRBD1
v_call: TRBV6-1
clone_size: -
cdr3_nt: TGTGCCAGCAGTGAAGAAGAGGGACAGGGCACAGATGCGCAGTATTTT
cdr3_aa: CASSEEEGQGTDAQYF

cdr3_length: 14
j_call: TRBJ2-3
d_call: TRBD2
v_call: TRBV7-2
clone_size: -
cdr3_nt: TGTGCCAGCAGCTACCTAGCGGCCTCAGATACGCAGTATTTT
cdr3_aa: CASSYLAASDTQYF

cdr3_length: 13
j_call: TRBJ2-5
d_call: TRBD2
v_call: TRBV20-1
clone_size: many
cdr3_nt: TGCAGTGCCCGGGGGGGGGTCGCGGAGACCCAGTACTTC
cdr3_aa: CSARGGVAETQYF

cdr3_length: 15
j_call: TRBJ1-6
d_call: -
v_call: TRBV2
clone_size: many
cdr3_nt: TGTGCCAGCGCCTCCCCTGACAGTAATGATTCACCCCTCCACTTT
cdr3_aa: CASASPDSNDSPLHF

cdr3_length: 14
j_call: TRBJ2-2
d_call: -
v_call: TRBV4-2
clone_size: many
cdr3_nt: TGTGCCAGCAGCCAAGGGGAGGAGGCCGGGGAGCTGTTTTTT
cdr3_aa: CASSQGEEAGELFF

cdr3_length: 16
j_call: TRBJ1-2
d_call: -
v_call: TRBV5-1
clone_size: many
cdr3_nt: TGCGCCAGCAGCCCGTCTAGGGTCCCAGCCAACTATGGCTACACCTTC
cdr3_aa: CASSPSRVPANYGYTF

cdr3_length: 15
j_call: TRBJ2-7
d_call: -
v_call: TRBV4-2
clone_size: many
cdr3_nt: TGTGCCAGCAGCCAAGATCAGCATGTCGGTTACGAGCAGTACTTC
cdr3_aa: CASSQDQHVGYEQYF

cdr3_length: 11
j_call: TRBJ2-7
d_call: -
v_call: TRBV5-6
clone_size: -
cdr3_nt: TGTGCCAGCAGCTTGGGCCACGAGCAGTACTTC
cdr3_aa: CASSLGHEQYF

cdr3_length: 13
j_call: TRBJ1-5
d_call: -
v_call: TRBV27
clone_size: many
cdr3_nt: TGTGCCAGCAGTTTTGTCAGCAATCAGCCCCAGCATTTT
cdr3_aa: CASSFVSNQPQHF

cdr3_length: 18
j_call: TRBJ1-1
d_call: -
v_call: TRBV7-9
clone_size: few
cdr3_nt: TGTGCCAGCAGCGTCGTTCGACAACAGATAGTAACGAACACTGAAGCTTTCTTT
cdr3_aa: CASSVVRQQIVTNTEAFF

cdr3_length: 13
j_call: TRBJ1-1
d_call: -
v_call: TRBV2
clone_size: many
cdr3_nt: TGTGCCAGCAGTGGGCAGAGAAACACTGAAGCTTTCTTT
cdr3_aa: CASSGQRNTEAFF

cdr3_length: 17
j_call: TRBJ2-1
d_call: TRBD2
v_call: TRBV19
clone_size: few
cdr3_nt: TGTGCCAGTAGTACGACTAGCGGGAGGTATCCCTACAATGAGCAGTTCTTC
cdr3_aa: CASSTTSGRYPYNEQFF

cdr3_length: 15
j_call: TRBJ2-1
d_call: -
v_call: TRBV29-1
clone_size: few
cdr3_nt: TGCAGCGACTTCTCGACCCGAGCAGCCTACAATGAGCAGTTCTTC
cdr3_aa: CSDFSTRAAYNEQFF

cdr3_length: 18
j_call: TRBJ2-3
d_call: TRBD1
v_call: TRBV15
clone_size: many
cdr3_nt: TGTGCCACCAGCAGAGGCCACAACAGGGGGCCAAGGGGAGATACGCAGTATTTT
cdr3_aa: CATSRGHNRGPRGDTQYF

cdr3_length: 13
j_call: TRBJ1-1
d_call: -
v_call: TRBV19
clone_size: many
cdr3_nt: TGTGCCAGTAGTCCCCGGCGGAGCACTGAAGCTTTCTTT
cdr3_aa: CASSPRRSTEAFF

cdr3_length: 21
j_call: TRBJ2-3
d_call: TRBD2
v_call: TRBV28
clone_size: many
cdr3_nt: TGTGCCAGCAAAATTCCCGCCGGGACTAGCGGGAGAGAACGGGCCGGTTATACGCAGTATTTT
cdr3_aa: CASKIPAGTSGRERAGYTQYF